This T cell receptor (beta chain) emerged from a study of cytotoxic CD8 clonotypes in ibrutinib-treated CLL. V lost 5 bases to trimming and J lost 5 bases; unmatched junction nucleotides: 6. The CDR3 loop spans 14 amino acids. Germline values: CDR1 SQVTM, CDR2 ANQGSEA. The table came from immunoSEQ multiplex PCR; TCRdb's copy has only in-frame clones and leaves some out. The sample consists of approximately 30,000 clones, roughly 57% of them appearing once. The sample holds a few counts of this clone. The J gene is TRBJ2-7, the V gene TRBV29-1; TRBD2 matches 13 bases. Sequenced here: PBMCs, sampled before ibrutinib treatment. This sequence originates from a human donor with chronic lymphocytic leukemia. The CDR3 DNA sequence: TGCAGCGTTTCAACCGGGACTAGCGGGAACGAGCAGTACTTC. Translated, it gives CSVSTGTSGNEQYF.